This TCR beta chain stems from a study of blood T cell repertoires in COVID-19. CDR3 length: 17 amino acids. Germline values: CDR1 MNHEY, CDR2 SMNVEV (reference sequence). V was trimmed by 4 bases and J by 5 bases, leaving 21 bases between them. A few counts support this clone. Repertoires were generated with immunoSEQ multiplex PCR, while TCRdb's copy carries only in-frame clones and drops some. The sample includes some 160,000 clones, 80% to 90% seen only once; the top ten take 2% to 2.5%. The chain couples TRBV27 to TRBJ2-1; weak D call: TRBD1 (6 bases). Sequences were obtained from peripheral blood. This TCR was sampled from a woman of 80 years or more with acute or convalescent COVID-19. Written as DNA, the CDR3 is TGTGCCAGCAGTTCCCAACCCCCGAGGACAGCCAACAATGAGCAGTTCTTC. Translated: CASSSQPPRTANNEQFF.